This TCR beta chain was recovered during a study of read filtering for tumor transcriptome and immune sequencing. At the level of the study: Mean patient age was around 66 years, range about 45 to 90; 17 male, some 14 female.

The sample holds a few counts of this clonotype. The antigen is undetermined. The library was built from roughly 400 ng RNA with molecular barcoded adaptors for alpha/delta and beta/gamma chains. TCRdb re-analysed the reads in MiXCR, keeping a single row per CDR3 protein. The profile shows tens of thousands of distinct CDR3 sequences, roughly an eighth of them singletons. Deletions cut 5 bases from V and 6 bases from J, with 14 bases between. CDR1 is SGHTA, CDR2 FQGNSA, per germline. The CDR3 is 14 amino acids. Overall study results and limits: Correlation between methods rose after single-read clonotypes were removed. This fraction held mixed bone marrow immune cells after CD138-negative sorting. Single-read clonotypes: about 81.9% of IR-seq clonotypes (around 3.5% of reads), 74.6% of RNA-seq clonotypes (approximately 45% of reads).

Sequencing input: a population of CD138-negative cells sorted from bone marrow. The clonotype comes from a donor aged 40 or older with multiple myeloma. This sequence joins TRBV7-2 and TRBJ1-3; D is possibly TRBD1 (6 bases). CDR3 coding DNA: TGTGCCAGCAGCCCACAACAGGGAGCAAACACCATATATTTT. Its translation is CASSPQQGANTIYF.